This TCR beta chain stems from a study of blood T cell repertoires in COVID-19. Study as a whole: Both acute and convalescent COVID-19 samples were obtained from the United States, Italy and Spain. Sample material is recorded as cDNA or gDNA derived from T cells, B-cell-depleted T cells, or PBMCs.

Source study methods: Estimates of nucleated cell counts were drawn from the amplification of reference gene primers. The assay was immunoSEQ multiplex PCR, and TCRdb's table has in-frame clones only and misses some. V and J calls and clone size come straight from that table; D and trimming were deduced from the DNA. The table lists approximately 190,000 clones, 75% to 90% of them singletons. CDR3 length equals 12 residues. Germline CDR1 and CDR2: LGHNA and YNFKEQ. The V segment lost 6 bases and the J segment 8 bases; nucleotides outside the gene matches: 2. The V call is TRBV4-2, the J call TRBJ2-2; TRBD1 matches 8 bases. The receptor was derived from a man aged 65-85 years with active or convalescent COVID-19. Sequencing input: peripheral blood. The CDR3 loop is CASSRTGGELFF. In DNA form, the CDR3 reads TGTGCCAGCAGTCGGACAGGGGGGGAGCTGTTTTTT.